Listed here are 9 T cell receptor beta chains from one sample, sequenced in a study of blood T cell repertoires in COVID-19. The method was immunoSEQ multiplex PCR; TCRdb's version includes in-frame clones alone and lacks a portion of them. The sample has under 200,000 clones, approximately 86% seen once. The specimen sequenced was peripheral blood. Every receptor here comes from a man between 65 and 85 years old with acute or convalescent COVID-19.

The chain carries TRBV6-4 and TRBJ2-3; 10 nucleotides line up with TRBD1. V was pared by 5 bases and J by 5 bases, with 4 bases of the junction left unmatched. CDR3 length: 14 residues. Germline V gene lookup returns CDR1 MRHNA and CDR2 SNTAGT. CDR3 amino acids: CASSTGTGVDTQYF. CDR3 coding DNA: TGTGCCAGCAGTACCGGGACAGGGGTAGATACGCAGTATTTT.

The J gene is TRBJ2-5, the V gene TRBV7-3, with D uncertain. This CDR3 comprises 15 residues. Germline lookup yields CDR1 SGHTA and CDR2 FQGTGA. With 0 bases removed from V and 5 bases from J, the gap between germline ends came to 13 bases. CDR3 coding DNA: TGTGCCAGCAGCTTAACGTCGGAGACTTCGGAGACCCAGTACTTC. Translating it yields CASSLTSETSETQYF. The variable domain in full, with the rest retrieved from reference TRBV7-3 and TRBJ2-5, is GAGVSQTPSNKVTEKGKYVELRCDPISGHTALYWYRQSLGQGPEFLIYFQGTGAADDSGLPNDRFFAVRPEGSVSTLKIQRTERGDSAVYLCASSLTSETSETQYFGPGTRLLVL.

The rearrangement uses TRBV28 and TRBJ2-5; 11 bases agree with TRBD2. V dropped 4 bases and J dropped 2; count of bases not matched to a gene: 9. The CDR3 totals 17 residues. Germline CDR1 MDHEN, CDR2 SYDVKM. CDR3 sequence (DNA): TGTGCCAGCAGTTCCGCCGGGACTAGCGGAGTACAAGAGACCCAGTACTTC. Translation gives CASSSAGTSGVQETQYF.

The rearrangement uses TRBV5-1 and TRBJ2-2; 10 bases are a match to TRBD2. V lost 4 bases to trimming and J lost 1 base; unmatched junction nucleotides: 7. Germline V gene lookup returns CDR1 SGHRS and CDR2 YFSETQ. The length of the CDR3 is 17 residues. The CDR3 spells CASSPTSGSQNTGELFF. Here the CDR3 DNA reads TGCGCCAGCAGCCCGACTAGCGGGTCTCAGAACACCGGGGAGCTGTTTTTT.

The chain employs TRBV9 and TRBJ1-3; D might be TRBD1 (5 bases). The CDR3 is 15 amino acids. V was shortened by 1 base and J by 2 bases, with 10 bases between the two germline ends. CDR1 SGDLS and CDR2 YYNGEE come from the germline V gene. The CDR3: CASSVPTGPGNTIYF. Written as DNA, the CDR3 is TGTGCCAGCAGCGTACCCACAGGACCTGGAAACACCATATATTTT.

The chain combines TRBV4-1 with TRBJ2-1; D unclear. The V end was cut by 3 bases, the J end by 6 bases, with 18 bases between. Germline V CDR1 and CDR2: MGHRA, YSYEKL. CDR3 length equals 16 residues. The CDR3 DNA reads TGCGCCAGCAGCCAGTCCGTTTCAATTCTCGGCAATGAGCAGTTCTTC. Amino acid sequence: CASSQSVSILGNEQFF.

The chain couples TRBV29-1 to TRBJ1-1; D unresolved. V gave up 0 bases and J gave up 11 bases, with 13 bases separating them. Germline V gives CDR1 SQVTM, CDR2 ANQGSEA. The CDR3 covers 12 residues. This CDR3 reads CSVEDRLTTAFF. The CDR3 DNA is TGCAGCGTTGAAGATCGACTTACGACGGCTTTCTTT.

V usage is TRBV28 and J usage is TRBJ1-2, with unresolved D. This CDR3 comprises 11 residues. V gave up 8 bases and J gave up 6 bases, with 10 bases separating them. CDR1 is MDHEN and CDR2 is SYDVKM in the germline V gene. The CDR3 loop reads CASGRVNGYTF. The CDR3 DNA follows: TGTGCCAGCGGGAGGGTCAATGGCTACACCTTC.

CDR3 DNA: TGTGCCAGCAGTTCTGAAAAGGGGGACACAGATACGCAGTATTTT. Translated, it gives CASSSEKGDTDTQYF. The chain employs TRBV27 and TRBJ2-3; a possible D gene is TRBD1 (6 bases). The CDR3 sequence is 15 residues long. Trimming stripped 4 bases from V and 2 bases from J, with 13 bases between. Germline V gene lookup returns CDR1 MNHEY and CDR2 SMNVEV (reference sequence).